Shown below are 10 T cell receptor beta chains from a single sample sequenced in a study of identical twins. In TCRdb, the 5' RACE reads were re-called with MiXCR into one record per CDR3 protein. The sample carries more than 600,000 distinct CDR3 sequences, about 20% recorded once. This same sample was also taken into another study, of T cells expressing NK-cell markers.

Sequences were obtained from PBMCs. The receptors were gathered from a woman younger than 30 in good health.

The table lists this clonotype with a few counts. This chain uses TRBV18 with TRBJ2-5; the match to TRBD2 covers 9 bases. This CDR3 has 14 amino acids. Losses at the gene ends were 4 bases for V and 5 bases for J; bases not matched to a gene: 5. In germline, CDR1 is KGHSH, CDR2 LQKENI. The CDR3 region has the DNA TGTGCCAGCTCACAGGGGACTAGCCAGGAGACCCAGTACTTC. Its translation is CASSQGTSQETQYF.

V is TRBV11-1 and J is TRBJ1-3; a possible D gene is TRBD1 (5 bases). From germline, CDR1 is SGHAT and CDR2 FQDESV (reference sequence). With 5 bases removed from V and 0 bases from J, the gap between germline ends came to 20 bases. This CDR3 is 18 amino acids long. DNA of the CDR3: TGTGCCAGCAGCCGGCCGTTAACACGGGGCTACTCTGGAAACACCATATATTTT. Its protein product is CASSRPLTRGYSGNTIYF.

The chain uses TRBV7-9 and TRBJ2-3, with D tentatively TRBD2 (5 bases). The CDR3 runs to 17 residues. Germline CDR1 is SEHNR and CDR2 is FQNEAQ (reference sequence). Trimming stripped 4 bases from V and 4 bases from J, with 21 bases between. The CDR3 spells CASSSTRDMGSPDTQYF. Written as DNA, the CDR3 is TGTGCCAGCAGCTCCACCCGCGATATGGGGAGCCCAGATACGCAGTATTTT.

This clonotype was counted a few times. The chain uses TRBV20-1 and TRBJ2-5, with 11 bases identical to TRBD2. CDR3 size: 14 residues. Losses at the gene ends were 4 bases for V and 6 bases for J; bases not matched to a gene: 7. The germline V gene has CDR1 DFQATT and CDR2 SNEGSKA (reference sequence). The CDR3 DNA reads as TGCAGTGCTATGGTGACTAGCGGGGAGAAGACCCAGTACTTC. It encodes CSAMVTSGEKTQYF.

In its sample, this clonotype was seen a few times. The chain carries TRBV6-6 and TRBJ1-6; D not resolved. V was shortened by 4 bases and J by 13 bases, with 14 bases between the two germline ends. Germline CDR1 reads MNHNY; CDR2 reads SVGAGI (reference sequence). The CDR3 totals 13 residues. CDR3 in DNA: TGTGCCAGCAGTTTCGACACCGGTAGTCCCCTCCACTTT. Its translation is CASSFDTGSPLHF.

This clonotype has more than one count but fewer than ten. The chain is built from TRBV10-2 and TRBJ1-6; D is ambiguous. The CDR3 is made up of 13 amino acids. The V gene lost 4 bases and the J gene lost 9 bases, with 10 bases spanning the gap. Germline loops: CDR1 WSHSY, CDR2 SAAADI. This CDR3 reads CASSAGSGSPLHF. The CDR3 DNA reads TGCGCCAGCAGTGCGGGCTCTGGTTCACCCCTCCACTTT.

This clonotype was counted a few times. The chain recombines TRBV27 with TRBJ1-5; 9 bases are a match to TRBD1. J was trimmed by 4 bases and V by 5 bases; bases with no gene match: 3. Germline V gives CDR1 MNHEY, CDR2 SMNVEV (reference sequence). CDR3 length: 14 residues. In DNA form, the CDR3 reads TGTGCCAGCAGTGGACAGGGGTTTAATCAGCCCCAGCATTTT. Translated, it gives CASSGQGFNQPQHF.

The chain couples TRBV20-1 to TRBJ2-1; TRBD1 or TRBD2 may be the D gene (5 bases each). Germline V CDR1 and CDR2: DFQATT, SNEGSKA (reference sequence). Trimming stripped 6 bases from V and 1 base from J, with 28 bases between. CDR3 size: 19 residues. CDR3 DNA sequence: TGCAGTGCCATCTCTTCGGGGAGCGGCAGGGATGCTTCCTACAATGAGCAGTTCTTC. It is translated as CSAISSGSGRDASYNEQFF.

V and J are TRBV5-1 and TRBJ1-2; unclear D gene. Germline values: CDR1 SGHRS, CDR2 YFSETQ. The CDR3 totals 12 residues. The ends were cut back, 5 bases at V and 6 bases at J, with 11 bases in the middle. CDR3 in amino acids: CASREGRDGYTF. The CDR3 DNA reads as TGCGCCAGCAGAGAGGGTAGGGATGGCTACACCTTC. Full variable domain (remainder filled in from reference TRBV5-1 and TRBJ1-2): KAGVTQTPRYLIKTRGQQVTLSCSPISGHRSVSWYQQTPGQGLQFLFEYFSETQRNKGNFPGRFSGRQFSNSRSEMNVSTLELGDSALYLCASREGRDGYTFGSGTRLTVV.

This clonotype was observed a handful of times. The chain recombines TRBV12-5 with TRBJ2-3; D not resolved. Per germline, CDR1 LGHNT and CDR2 FRNRAP. V lost 1 base, J lost 7 bases, and 9 bases lay in between. The CDR3 extends over 13 amino acids. The CDR3 nucleotides read TGTGCTAGTGGTTTGGGCGACGGCCATACGCAGTATTTT. This codes for CASGLGDGHTQYF.